This TCR beta chain was found in a study of blood T cell repertoires in COVID-19. Study-wide background: Specimens from acute and convalescent COVID-19 originated in the United States, Italy and Spain. The analysed material was cDNA or gDNA that came from T cells, B-cell-depleted T cells, or PBMCs.

Per the original methods: Nucleated cell number was recorded as an estimate derived from reference gene primer amplification. Libraries were prepared by immunoSEQ multiplex PCR; TCRdb keeps only in-frame clonotypes and omits some of them. V, J and clone size are taken as reported in that table, and D and trimming were inferred from the DNA itself. Of under 300,000 clones listed, approximately 79% are singletons. The germline gives CDR1 LGHDT, CDR2 YNNKEL (reference sequence). V shed 0 bases and J shed 0 bases, with 8 bases lying between them. This CDR3 has 15 residues. Turning to this clone: This sample includes further DNA sequences coding for the same CDR3.

This clonotype was obtained from a middle-aged woman with active or convalescent COVID-19. The V and J genes are TRBV3-1 (or the pseudogene TRBV3-2) and TRBJ1-1, with a tentative D call TRBD1 (5 bases). Sequenced material: peripheral blood. As DNA, the CDR3 is TGTGCCAGCAGCCAAGATGACAGTTTGAACACTGAAGCTTTCTTT. It is translated as CASSQDDSLNTEAFF.